The 11 T cell receptor beta chains presented below share a single source sample, sequenced in a study of blood T cell dynamics during melanoma immunotherapy. Time point given: pre-treatment baseline. The method was immunoSEQ multiplex PCR; TCRdb's version includes in-frame clones alone and lacks a portion of them. The sample lists roughly 25,000 clones; around 85% were seen once. Sequencing was performed on blood, taken from a patient treated with checkpoint blockade. Receptors originate from a human donor with melanoma.

The V and J genes are TRBV27 and TRBJ2-2; D gene unclear. The CDR3 extends over 12 amino acids. Trimming shortened V by 3 bases and J by 6 bases, and 5 bases separated the two germline ends. Per germline, CDR1 MNHEY and CDR2 SMNVEV (reference sequence). CDR3 region: CASSLLAGELFF. As DNA, the CDR3 is TGTGCCAGCAGTTTGCTCGCCGGGGAGCTGTTTTTT.

This chain connects TRBV7-8 to TRBJ1-4; TRBD1 matches at 7 bases. The CDR3 covers 17 residues. J lost 0 bases, V lost 5 bases, and 9 bases had no gene match. CDR1 is SGHVS and CDR2 is FQNEAQ in the germline V gene. CDR3 region: CASSLSGGGATNEKLFF. The CDR3 DNA reads as TGTGCCAGCAGCCTCTCAGGGGGTGGGGCAACTAATGAAAAACTGTTTTTT.

This chain uses TRBV7-9 with TRBJ2-1; TRBD2 matches at 11 bases. There are 19 residues in the CDR3. Germline loops: CDR1 SEHNR, CDR2 FQNEAQ (reference sequence). J lost 0 bases, V lost 5 bases, and 12 bases had no gene match. The CDR3 sequence: CASSGTSGSWGSSYNEQFF. CDR3 DNA sequence: TGTGCCAGCAGCGGGACTAGCGGCTCGTGGGGGAGCTCCTACAATGAGCAGTTCTTC.

The chain employs TRBV15 and TRBJ1-3, with 8 bases identical to TRBD1. V shed 7 bases and J 2 bases; nucleotides not matched to a gene: 4. CDR1 is LNHNV and CDR2 is YYDKDF in the germline V gene (reference sequence). CDR3 length: 14 amino acids. The CDR3 DNA reads as TGTGCCACCAAGGACAGGGTGGCTGGAAACACCATATATTTT. Its translation: CATKDRVAGNTIYF.

In this sample, this clone turned up a few times. The genes are TRBV2 and TRBJ1-5; D remains ambiguous. CDR3 length: 14 residues. Trimming took off 6 bases at V and 2 bases at J, with 11 bases between the two ends. Germline lookup yields CDR1 SNHLY and CDR2 FYNNEI. The CDR3 reads CASRPDLGNQPQHF. CDR3 bases: TGTGCCAGCAGACCAGATTTGGGCAATCAGCCCCAGCATTTT.

The chain uses TRBV28 and TRBJ1-5; perhaps TRBD1 as D (6 bases). CDR3 size: 15 residues. Looked up from germline, CDR1 is MDHEN and CDR2 is SYDVKM. The ends were cut back, 6 bases at V and 11 bases at J, with 23 bases in the middle. The CDR3 bases are TGTGCCAGCAGCAACCCCCTAACAGGGAAACAGTCCCAGCATTTT. It codes for CASSNPLTGKQSQHF.

This chain links TRBV4-1 with TRBJ2-5, with TRBD2 matching 10 bases. Germline V CDR1 and CDR2: MGHRA, YSYEKL. Losses at the gene ends were 5 bases for V and 5 bases for J; bases not matched to a gene: 8. This CDR3 has 15 residues. The CDR3 DNA is TGCGCCAGCAGCGCCCCTAGCGGGAGTTGGGAGACCCAGTACTTC. This translates into CASSAPSGSWETQYF.

The V and J genes are TRBV5-4 and TRBJ2-1; 12 nucleotides agree with TRBD2. The trim removed 4 bases at V and 9 bases at J, leaving 11 bases unmatched. The CDR3 spans 16 residues. The germline gives CDR1 SGHNT, CDR2 YYREEE (reference sequence). Written as DNA, the CDR3 is TGTGCCAGCAGCGGGGCTAGCGGGAGGGCCCGATTTGAGCAGTTCTTC. This encodes CASSGASGRARFEQFF.

The chain carries TRBV2 and TRBJ2-6, with 10 bases matching TRBD2. The J call may not be correct, given that the DNA end is closer to TRBJ2-7. CDR3 length equals 15 residues. In germline, CDR1 is SNHLY, CDR2 FYNNEI. CDR3 loop: CASSFVAGGPYEQYF. The DNA of the CDR3 is TGTGCCAGCAGTTTCGTAGCGGGAGGCCCGTACGAGCAGTACTTC.

The gene calls are TRBV7-8 and TRBJ1-1; the D is unclear. The length of the CDR3 is 14 residues. Per the germline V gene, CDR1 is SGHVS and CDR2 is FQNEAQ. Trimming stripped 5 bases from V and 1 base from J, with 11 bases between. CDR3 in amino acids: CASSRYEGNTEAFF. In nucleotides, the CDR3 is TGTGCCAGCAGCCGATACGAGGGGAACACTGAAGCTTTCTTT.

The chain uses TRBV6-1 and TRBJ1-3; no reliable D call. The CDR3 is 14 amino acids. The V end was cut by 2 bases, the J end by 4 bases, with 9 bases between. CDR1 and CDR2 from the germline V gene are MNHNS and SASEGT. The CDR3 loop is CASSENLNGNTIYF. CDR3 DNA sequence: TGTGCCAGCAGTGAAAACCTTAACGGAAACACCATATATTTT.